The 9 T cell receptor beta chains given below trace back to one sample, sequenced in a study of cytomegalovirus exposure and HLA in healthy donors. Some clones are missing from TCRdb's copy, which holds only in-frame ones; the method was immunoSEQ multiplex PCR. This table holds about 130,000 clones, almost 90% found once. Sequencing was performed on PBMCs. The receptors shown here come from a man aged 25 to 40 in good health and CMV-seronegative.

V and J are TRBV7-3 and TRBJ2-1, with TRBD2 identical over 9 bases. The CDR3 has 15 residues. The V and J ends lost 5 bases and 6 bases, in that order; junction bases with no gene match: 8. Germline assignment: CDR1 SGHTA and CDR2 FQGTGA. CDR3 loop: CASSPLAGVGNEQFF. The CDR3 DNA reads as TGTGCCAGCAGCCCCTTAGCGGGAGTAGGCAATGAGCAGTTCTTC.

The chain employs TRBV6-1 and TRBJ2-2; 10 bases map to TRBD2. Trimming removed 3 bases from V and 4 bases from J; junction bases left unmatched: 2. This CDR3 region has 15 residues. Germline V gene data show CDR1 as MNHNS and CDR2 as SASEGT. The CDR3 nucleotides are TGTGCCAGCAGTGATTTAGCGGGAGGCACCGGGGAGCTGTTTTTT. Amino acids: CASSDLAGGTGELFF.

J is TRBJ2-1 and V is TRBV9, with D perhaps matching TRBD2 (7 bases). V lost 4 bases and J lost 3, with 14 bases in between. Germline V gives CDR1 SGDLS, CDR2 YYNGEE. This CDR3 is 15 amino acids long. CDR3 sequence: CASSPRGGLYNEQFF. Here the CDR3 DNA reads TGTGCCAGCAGCCCGAGGGGGGGCCTCTACAATGAGCAGTTCTTC.

The genes are TRBV11-2 and TRBJ2-3; 7 positions agree with TRBD2. The CDR3 is 16 residues long. The germline V gene encodes CDR1 SGHAT and CDR2 FQNNGV. The J segment lost 0 bases and the V segment lost 5 bases, leaving 8 bases of the junction unmatched. The chain's CDR3 is CASSRRSGISTDTQYF. In DNA form, the CDR3 reads TGTGCCAGCAGCCGCCGCAGCGGGATAAGCACAGATACGCAGTATTTT. Supplemented by reference TRBV11-2 and TRBJ2-3, the full variable domain reads EAGVAQSPRYKIIEKRQSVAFWCNPISGHATLYWYQQILGQGPKLLIQFQNNGVVDDSQLPKDRFSAERLKGVDSTLKIQPAKLEDSAVYLCASSRRSGISTDTQYFGPGTRLTVL.

The chain employs TRBV9 and TRBJ1-1; no clear D gene. Germline V gene lookup returns CDR1 SGDLS and CDR2 YYNGEE. This CDR3 spans 13 amino acids. The V end lost 4 bases, the J end lost 1 base, and 8 bases lay between the germline ends. CDR3 sequence: CASSSGKNTEAFF. The DNA of the CDR3 is TGTGCCAGCAGCTCAGGAAAGAACACTGAAGCTTTCTTT.

As regards this clone: One end of the junction is discordant with germline, which a read error may explain. This CDR3 reads CASSFGLASNEQYF. CDR3 bases: TGTGCCAGCAGTTTTGGACTAGCCTCCAACGAGCAGTACTTC. The rearrangement uses TRBV27 and TRBJ2-7, with 8 bases identical to TRBD2. Looked up from germline, CDR1 is MNHEY and CDR2 is SMNVEV (reference sequence). This CDR3 spans 14 amino acids.

V gene TRBV5-1 combines with J gene TRBJ1-2; weak D call: TRBD1 (5 bases). Germline-derived CDR1 and CDR2 are SGHRS and YFSETQ. The V end was cut by 0 bases, the J end by 7 bases, with 10 bases between. This CDR3 comprises 13 residues. For the CDR3, the DNA is TGCGCCAGCAGCTTGGGGAGGGGAATTGGCTACACCTTC. It translates to CASSLGRGIGYTF.

The J gene is TRBJ1-5, the V gene TRBV18; D call uncertain. Deletions cut 6 bases from V and 0 bases from J, with 9 bases between. Looked up from germline, CDR1 is KGHSH and CDR2 is LQKENI. CDR3 length equals 14 residues. CDR3 DNA sequence: TGTGCCAGCTCGGCGGGGAATAGCAATCAGCCCCAGCATTTT. Residues: CASSAGNSNQPQHF.

The chain uses TRBV11-1 and TRBJ2-1; TRBD2 aligns across 10 bases. V gave up 2 bases and J gave up 3 bases; unmatched junction bases: 4. CDR3 length: 16 amino acids. The germline V gene has CDR1 SGHAT and CDR2 FQDESV (reference sequence). Written as DNA, the CDR3 is TGTGCCAGCAGCTTATTGTCTAGCGGGAGCTACAATGAGCAGTTCTTC. Its protein is CASSLLSSGSYNEQFF.